The 21 T cell receptor beta chains below come from one sample, sequenced in a study of blood T cell repertoires in COVID-19. TCRdb keeps only in-frame clones here, not all; method: immunoSEQ multiplex PCR. Of approximately 50,000 clones listed, 90% were seen once; the top ten hold around 3.6%. The specimen was peripheral blood. Receptors were obtained from a human donor in a cohort sampled during active COVID-19.

As to this clone: The identical CDR3 is also encoded by other nucleotide sequences in the sample. The J gene is TRBJ1-2, the V gene TRBV10-3, with D possibly matching TRBD1 (6 bases). Trimming cost V 8 bases and J 4 bases, with 17 bases left between them. The CDR3 loop spans 14 amino acids. CDR1 and CDR2 from the germline V gene are ENHRY and SYGVKD. CDR3 amino acids: CAIPGGGGGYGYTF. CDR3 sequence (DNA): TGTGCCATCCCTGGCGGGGGCGGGGGCTATGGCTACACCTTC.

This chain links TRBV10-3 with TRBJ1-1; possible D gene TRBD1, 6 bases. The CDR3 contains 16 residues. Between the trimmed V and J ends, which lost 6 bases and 4 bases, there was a span of 21 bases. The germline CDR1 and CDR2 sequences are ENHRY and SYGVKD. CDR3 residues: CAIRTANGGLVTEAFF. In DNA form, the CDR3 reads TGTGCCATCAGAACCGCAAACGGGGGGCTGGTCACTGAAGCTTTCTTT.

Here the CDR3 DNA reads TGTGCCAGCAGCCGTGGGAGCTCTGGAAACACCATATATTTT. This codes for CASSRGSSGNTIYF. The chain couples TRBV11-2 to TRBJ1-3; D remains unclear. The CDR3 loop spans 14 amino acids. Germline CDR1 reads SGHAT; CDR2 reads FQNNGV. V lost 5 bases, J lost 0 bases, and 8 bases lay in between.

V gene TRBV4-2 combines with J gene TRBJ1-3; 9 bases match TRBD1. The CDR3 is made up of 15 amino acids. Germline lookup yields CDR1 LGHNA and CDR2 YNFKEQ. With 4 bases clipped from V and 4 bases from J, the junction kept 5 bases outside the gene matches. In DNA, the CDR3 is TGTGCCAGCAGCCTCGGGACAGGGACAGGAAACACCATATATTTT. Translating it yields CASSLGTGTGNTIYF.

This chain connects TRBV7-9 to TRBJ1-2, with 8 nucleotides matching TRBD1. CDR3 length: 14 amino acids. Germline lookup yields CDR1 SEHNR and CDR2 FQNEAQ (reference sequence). V dropped 5 bases and J dropped 4; count of bases not matched to a gene: 6. CDR3 bases: TGTGCCAGCAGCACCACAGGGGGAGTCTATGGCTACACCTTC. It yields the protein CASSTTGGVYGYTF. The full variable domain, in which reference TRBV7-9 and TRBJ1-2 provide the parts outside the CDR3, is DTGVSQNPRHKITKRGQNVTFRCDPISEHNRLYWYRQTLGQGPEFLTYFQNEAQLEKSRLLSDRFSAERPKGSFSTLEIQRTEQGDSAMYLCASSTTGGVYGYTFGSGTRLTVV.

The CDR3 coding sequence is TGTGCCAGCAAAGGACAGGAATCCTACGAGCAGTACTTC. It specifies CASKGQESYEQYF. V gene TRBV12-3 or TRBV12-4 combines with J gene TRBJ2-7, with TRBD1 matching over 7 bases. The junction had 4 bases not matched to a gene; V was cut back by 7 bases and J by 1 base. The CDR3 runs 13 residues.

Note on this clone: An end of the junction differs from the germline gene, which may be a read error. The rearrangement links TRBV7-8 to TRBJ2-7, with 7 bases that match TRBD1. In germline, CDR1 is SGHVS, CDR2 FQNEAQ. CDR3 size: 13 residues. CDR3 in amino acids: CASSALGTEQLNF. The CDR3 coding sequence is TGTGCCAGCAGCGCCCTCGGGACAGAGCAGCTTAACTTC. Complete variable domain (other parts from reference TRBV7-8 and TRBJ2-7): GAGVSQSPRYKVAKRGQDVALRCDPISGHVSLFWYQQALGQGPEFLTYFQNEAQLDKSGLPSDRFFAERPEGSVSTLKIQRTQQEDSAVYLCASSALGTEQLNFGPGTRLTVT.

The V call is TRBV7-9, the J call TRBJ2-7; 12 bases map to TRBD2. Looked up from germline, CDR1 is SEHNR and CDR2 is FQNEAQ (reference sequence). V dropped 4 bases and J dropped 0; count of bases not matched to a gene: 4. CDR3 length: 16 amino acids. The CDR3 nucleotides read TGTGCCAGCAGCTCTTCGACTAGCGGGAGCTCCTACGAGCAGTACTTC. Protein product: CASSSSTSGSSYEQYF. Variable domain in full (rest from reference TRBV7-9 and TRBJ2-7): DTGVSQNPRHKITKRGQNVTFRCDPISEHNRLYWYRQTLGQGPEFLTYFQNEAQLEKSRLLSDRFSAERPKGSFSTLEIQRTEQGDSAMYLCASSSSTSGSSYEQYFGPGTRLTVT.

This clone was observed a single time. The rearrangement links TRBV29-1 to TRBJ1-1; D might be TRBD1 (6 bases). The CDR3 spans 13 residues. Germline assignment: CDR1 SQVTM and CDR2 ANQGSEA. With 6 bases removed from V and 1 base from J, the gap between germline ends came to 12 bases. CDR3 DNA sequence: TGCAGCGTCCAGACAGGAACGAACACTGAAGCTTTCTTT. It yields the protein CSVQTGTNTEAFF.

V and J are TRBV30 and TRBJ2-2; D gene uncertain. This CDR3 has 12 residues. V lost 5 bases and J lost 5, with 9 bases in between. Germline CDR1 is GTSNPN and CDR2 is SVGIG (reference sequence). The CDR3 DNA reads TGTGCCTGGGCCTTCCGGACCGGGGAGCTGTTTTTT. It translates to CAWAFRTGELFF.

The V and J genes are TRBV9 and TRBJ2-3; 8 positions match TRBD1. Germline CDR1 is SGDLS and CDR2 is YYNGEE. The CDR3 is made up of 15 amino acids. Trimming cost V 2 bases and J 6 bases; bases outside gene matches: 8. CDR3 sequence reads: CASSVQGAPADTQYF. The CDR3 DNA sequence: TGTGCCAGCAGCGTGCAGGGGGCCCCAGCGGATACGCAGTATTTT.

The chain employs TRBV6-2 or TRBV6-3 and TRBJ2-7; perhaps TRBD2 as D (6 bases). Germline V lookup: CDR1 MNHEY, CDR2 SVGEGT. The germline V and J ends were trimmed by 2 bases and 1 base, with 9 bases remaining between them. This CDR3 spans 14 amino acids. CDR3 nucleotides: TGTGCCAGCAGTTACGGCGGGGATTCCTACGAGCAGTACTTC. Amino acid sequence: CASSYGGDSYEQYF.

This CDR3 reads CASKKGGRGRDTEAFF. Here the CDR3 DNA reads TGTGCCAGCAAGAAGGGAGGCAGGGGGCGGGACACTGAAGCTTTCTTT. The chain joins TRBV2 to TRBJ1-1; 8 bases are shared with TRBD1. Germline CDR1 reads SNHLY; CDR2 reads FYNNEI. This CDR3 has 16 amino acids. V lost 7 bases and J lost 3; bases outside the gene matches: 13.

This sequence joins TRBV19 and TRBJ1-5, with 10 positions matching TRBD1. The CDR3 is made up of 13 amino acids. Germline V gives CDR1 LNHDA, CDR2 SQIVND (reference sequence). Trimming cost V 6 bases and J 6 bases; bases outside gene matches: 2. The CDR3 DNA reads TGTGCCAGTAGCGACAGGGGGCTTCAGCCCCAGCATTTT. It specifies CASSDRGLQPQHF.

This clone has just a few counts. The gene calls are TRBV5-4 and TRBJ2-2; the D gene is possibly TRBD1 (5 bases). Trimming took 4 bases from V and 6 from J, leaving 10 bases between them. Germline V gives CDR1 SGHNT, CDR2 YYREEE (reference sequence). The CDR3 runs 13 residues. CDR3 loop: CASSLEGAGELFF. CDR3 DNA: TGTGCCAGCAGCCTGGAAGGGGCCGGGGAGCTGTTTTTT.

The chain carries TRBV9 and TRBJ2-3, with 7 bases aligning to TRBD2. CDR3 length equals 16 residues. From germline, CDR1 is SGDLS and CDR2 YYNGEE. Losses at the gene ends were 4 bases for V and 4 bases for J; bases not matched to a gene: 12. CDR3 DNA sequence: TGTGCCAGCAGCTCCCCCGGACTAGAGATACCAGATACGCAGTATTTT. Amino acids: CASSSPGLEIPDTQYF.

The genes are TRBV7-9 and TRBJ2-7, with a weak D call TRBD2 (6 bases). This CDR3 is built from 17 residues. The V end lost 0 bases, the J end lost 4 bases, and 19 bases lay between the germline ends. The germline V gene has CDR1 SEHNR and CDR2 FQNEAQ (reference sequence). The CDR3 here is CASSLAPWEEGVYEQYF. CDR3 sequence (DNA): TGTGCCAGCAGCTTAGCCCCCTGGGAGGAAGGGGTTTACGAGCAGTACTTC. Full variable domain (remainder filled in from reference TRBV7-9 and TRBJ2-7): DTGVSQNPRHKITKRGQNVTFRCDPISEHNRLYWYRQTLGQGPEFLTYFQNEAQLEKSRLLSDRFSAERPKGSFSTLEIQRTEQGDSAMYLCASSLAPWEEGVYEQYFGPGTRLTVT.

This chain connects TRBV7-2 to TRBJ2-5, with TRBD2 identical over 9 bases. The CDR3 sequence is 16 residues long. Germline CDR1 SGHTA, CDR2 FQGNSA. V lost 5 bases and J lost 4; bases outside the gene matches: 11. This CDR3 reads CASSPGLAKLRETQYF. CDR3 DNA: TGTGCCAGCAGCCCGGGACTAGCTAAACTGAGAGAGACCCAGTACTTC.

The V and J genes are TRBV7-3 and TRBJ2-1; TRBD1 matches at 8 bases. J was trimmed by 2 bases and V by 3 bases; bases with no gene match: 6. Germline values: CDR1 SGHTA, CDR2 FQGTGA. CDR3 size: 16 residues. The DNA for the CDR3 is TGTGCCAGCAGCTTCGTTCCGGGACAGGCCTACAATGAGCAGTTCTTC. Its translation is CASSFVPGQAYNEQFF.

This clone showed up just a few times. The gene calls are TRBV3-1 (or the pseudogene TRBV3-2) and TRBJ1-1, with D maybe TRBD1 (6 bases). Germline loops: CDR1 LGHDT, CDR2 YNNKEL (reference sequence). Between the trimmed V and J ends, which lost 1 base and 10 bases, there was a span of 13 bases. The CDR3 has 13 residues. The CDR3 protein is CASSQGTETLAFF. The CDR3 nucleotides are TGTGCCAGCAGCCAAGGGACAGAGACATTAGCTTTCTTT.

This sequence joins TRBV11-2 and TRBJ1-1; D gene unclear. This CDR3 has 12 residues. Trimming removed 5 bases from V and 9 bases from J, with 13 bases in between. CDR1 is SGHAT and CDR2 is FQNNGV in the germline V gene. The chain's CDR3 is CASSLMGRKAFF. In DNA, the CDR3 is TGTGCCAGCAGCCTGATGGGCAGGAAAGCTTTCTTT.